Following are 16 T cell receptor beta chains from one sample sequenced in a study of cytomegalovirus exposure and HLA in healthy donors. PCR employed 60 Vbeta and 13 Jbeta primers. TCRdb's copy holds only in-frame clones and misses some; the assay was immunoSEQ multiplex PCR. This sample carries some 150,000 clones, around 80% of them seen once, and the ten largest clones take about 3.5%. Sequencing input: PBMCs. The origin of the receptors is a man aged 40-49 years in good health and CMV-seronegative.

This chain connects TRBV28 to TRBJ2-5; D remains unclear. Gene TRBJ2-7 matches the end of the DNA better, so the J call may be wrong. Germline V lookup: CDR1 MDHEN, CDR2 SYDVKM. There are 11 residues in the CDR3. The CDR3 region is CASSWSYEQYF. The CDR3 DNA reads TGTGCCAGCAGTTGGTCCTACGAGCAGTACTTC.

The CDR3 loop reads CAIRGQSYTGELFF. CDR3 nucleotides: TGTGCCATCAGAGGACAGTCATACACCGGGGAGCTGTTTTTT. V usage is TRBV10-3 and J usage is TRBJ2-2; a possible D gene is TRBD1 (6 bases). There are 14 residues in the CDR3. CDR1 is ENHRY and CDR2 is SYGVKD in the germline V gene. V lost 6 bases and J lost 3, with 11 bases in between.

V is TRBV7-3 and J is TRBJ2-3; D unclear. Trimming left V 1 base short and J 1 base short, with 12 bases between. This CDR3 comprises 16 residues. Germline CDR1 SGHTA, CDR2 FQGTGA. The CDR3 sequence is CASSLIARERTDTQYF. The DNA for the CDR3 is TGTGCCAGCAGCTTAATTGCCCGCGAGCGCACAGATACGCAGTATTTT.

This clone was seen only a few times. V and J are TRBV15 and TRBJ1-6, with 7 bases identical to TRBD1. The CDR3 has 14 amino acids. V shed 9 bases and J 8 bases; nucleotides not matched to a gene: 10. Germline V lookup: CDR1 LNHNV, CDR2 YYDKDF (reference sequence). CDR3 coding DNA: TGTGCCACAGGGATCAGGGGGGCAGATTCACCCCTCCACTTT. This encodes CATGIRGADSPLHF.

This CDR3 reads CSVAGEFERGGLSTDTQYF. DNA of the CDR3: TGCAGCGTTGCTGGGGAGTTCGAGCGGGGGGGTTTGAGCACAGATACGCAGTATTTT. The V call is TRBV29-1, the J call TRBJ2-3, with 10 bases identical to TRBD2. V shed 4 bases, J shed 0 bases, and the junction held 16 bases outside the gene matches. The germline V gene has CDR1 SQVTM and CDR2 ANQGSEA. The CDR3 is made up of 19 amino acids.

The V and J genes are TRBV14 and TRBJ1-2; 12 positions agree with TRBD1. The CDR3 loop spans 15 amino acids. After removal of 1 base from V and 7 bases from J, the junction contained 4 bases not matched to a gene. Germline V gene sequence: CDR1 SGHDN, CDR2 FVKESK. CDR3 in DNA: TGTGCCAGCAGCCAAGCCGGGACAGGGGGCCTTGGCTACACCTTC. Protein sequence: CASSQAGTGGLGYTF.

The gene calls are TRBV7-9 and TRBJ2-5; 7 positions agree with TRBD2. This CDR3 has 15 residues. V gave up 6 bases and J gave up 2 bases; unmatched junction bases: 9. Germline values: CDR1 SEHNR, CDR2 FQNEAQ (reference sequence). The CDR3 sequence: CASSGGSGVQETQYF. The CDR3 DNA follows: TGTGCCAGCAGTGGGGGGAGCGGGGTACAAGAGACCCAGTACTTC.

CDR3 nucleotides: TGCAGCGTTGGCACAGGTCGCAACCGACCCTACTTC. This encodes CSVGTGRNRPYF. The chain is built from TRBV29-1 and TRBJ2-7; TRBD1 might be the D (5 bases). The V gene lost 4 bases and the J gene lost 13 bases, with 20 bases spanning the gap. This CDR3 has 12 residues. Germline V gene sequence: CDR1 SQVTM, CDR2 ANQGSEA.

The V and J genes are TRBV29-1 and TRBJ1-2; TRBD1 is a possible D gene (6 bases). The germline gives CDR1 SQVTM, CDR2 ANQGSEA. The CDR3 is 13 amino acids. Trimming shortened V by 4 bases and J by 2 bases, and 11 bases separated the two germline ends. CDR3 bases: TGCAGCGTTGGCAGCAGGGGAAACTATGGCTACACCTTC. It encodes CSVGSRGNYGYTF.

This clone was counted once. CDR3 sequence: CASSVGTSGEGTGELFF. The CDR3 DNA reads TGTGCCAGCAGCGTCGGGACTAGCGGGGAGGGCACCGGGGAGCTGTTTTTT. V and J are TRBV9 and TRBJ2-2, with 13 positions matching TRBD2. The CDR3 sequence is 17 residues long. The J segment lost 4 bases and the V segment lost 2 bases, leaving 5 bases of the junction unmatched. Germline values: CDR1 SGDLS, CDR2 YYNGEE.

This clone was counted once. V usage is TRBV2 and J usage is TRBJ1-4; 11 nucleotides align to TRBD1. The CDR3 is 15 amino acids. Trimming cost V 6 bases and J 1 base; bases outside gene matches: 1. CDR1 is SNHLY and CDR2 is FYNNEI in the germline V gene. In DNA, the CDR3 is TGTGCCAGCAGGGGACAGGGGGTAACTAATGAAAAACTGTTTTTT. Translated: CASRGQGVTNEKLFF.

This sequence joins TRBV5-1 and TRBJ2-5; D not certain. TRBJ2-7 matches the DNA end more closely, so the J call is doubtful. CDR3 size: 13 residues. Looked up from germline, CDR1 is SGHRS and CDR2 is YFSETQ. The CDR3 region is CASSLGQLGEQYF. Written as DNA, the CDR3 is TGCGCCAGCAGCTTGGGTCAGCTGGGCGAGCAGTACTTC.

This chain links TRBV19 with TRBJ2-2, with D possibly being TRBD2 (6 bases). V lost 7 bases and J lost 1, with 13 bases in between. This CDR3 region has 15 residues. Germline assignment: CDR1 LNHDA and CDR2 SQIVND (reference sequence). The CDR3 reads CASTPGGRNTGELFF. DNA of the CDR3: TGTGCCAGTACCCCAGGAGGGAGGAACACCGGGGAGCTGTTTTTT.

J is TRBJ1-2 and V is TRBV5-1, with D possibly being TRBD1 (5 bases). The CDR3 covers 14 residues. V was cut by 0 bases and J by 7 bases, with 13 bases left in between. Germline loops: CDR1 SGHRS, CDR2 YFSETQ. In nucleotides, the CDR3 is TGCGCCAGCAGCTTGGAGGAGGGGCGGGGTGGCTACACCTTC. Residues: CASSLEEGRGGYTF.

This clone came up once. This chain links TRBV9 with TRBJ2-3; TRBD2 is a possible D gene (5 bases). Trimming stripped 3 bases from V and 6 bases from J, with 14 bases between. The CDR3 contains 14 residues. The germline gives CDR1 SGDLS, CDR2 YYNGEE. CDR3 nucleotide sequence: TGTGCCAGCAGCGCCGGGGTGTCCCCCGATACGCAGTATTTT. It yields the protein CASSAGVSPDTQYF.

This clone was seen only once. The chain links TRBV5-1 to TRBJ1-2; no definite D call. CDR3 length: 13 residues. V shed 1 base and J shed 5 bases, with 9 bases lying between them. CDR1 is SGHRS, CDR2 YFSETQ, per germline. In DNA, the CDR3 is TGCGCCAGCAGCTTGAACAGCGGATATGGCTACACCTTC. It yields the protein CASSLNSGYGYTF. Supplemented by reference TRBV5-1 and TRBJ1-2, the full variable domain reads KAGVTQTPRYLIKTRGQQVTLSCSPISGHRSVSWYQQTPGQGLQFLFEYFSETQRNKGNFPGRFSGRQFSNSRSEMNVSTLELGDSALYLCASSLNSGYGYTFGSGTRLTVV.